This T cell receptor (beta chain) was observed in a study of human T cells and chemical hapten exposure. Study information: Patients were given diphenylcyclopropenone on the scalp weekly across the roughly 25-week study. Whole-study results and caveats: Having alopecia, the donors may differ immunologically from healthy people.

Time point given: pre-sensitization, week 0. Noted treatment: therapeutic diphenylcyclopropenone sensitization with weekly scalp DPC. MiXCR was run by TCRdb on the RACE reads, yielding one entry per CDR3 protein. Of around 180,000 distinct CDR3 sequences listed, more than 25% are singletons. On this clonotype: The antigen is unknown.

Sequenced material: whole blood, taken in connection with sensitization to the hapten diphenylcyclopropenone (DPC). The TCR comes from a woman aged 30 to 39 with alopecia areata. Some clones in this sample may be carry-over from other donors' samples.

The CDR3 region is CASSPLNGATTGELFF. The CDR3 DNA is TGTGCCAGCAGCCCTCTAAACGGGGCGACCACCGGGGAGCTGTTTTTT. This chain connects TRBV7-8 to TRBJ2-2; D may match TRBD1 or TRBD2 (5 bases each). There are 16 residues in the CDR3. CDR1 is SGHVS, CDR2 FQNEAQ, per germline. Trimming left V 5 bases short and J 4 bases short, with 17 bases between.